The 21 T cell receptor beta chains below all came from one sample that was sequenced in a study of blood T cell repertoires in COVID-19 (dated by TCRdb to the early 2020s). The library was generated by the immunoSEQ multiplex PCR assay. In TCRdb, the immuneACCESS table is reduced to in-frame sequences with V and J assigned. These tables do not hold every clone; where another copy was compared, an unresolved V gene accounts for under half, and the others remain unexplained. Within this sample are under 250,000 clones, with 65% to 85% of them counted one time only. 2% to 2.5% of the sample lies in the top ten. The sample consisted of peripheral blood. Receptors originate from a woman aged 60-75 years with acute or convalescent COVID-19.

The chain has TRBV5-4 and TRBJ1-1; no reliable D call. Germline V CDR1 and CDR2: SGHNT, YYREEE (reference sequence). This CDR3 contains 13 residues. Trimming pared 9 bases from V and 1 base from J, leaving 13 bases between. In nucleotides, the CDR3 is TGTGCCATCCTGAACCTAGGGAACACTGAAGCTTTCTTT. Translated: CAILNLGNTEAFF.

This clone showed up just a few times. The CDR3 region is CASSFSMNTEAFF. The CDR3 region has the DNA TGTGCCAGCAGCTTTTCTATGAACACTGAAGCTTTCTTT. This chain joins TRBV11-2 and TRBJ1-1; D not resolved. Trimming cost V 3 bases and J 0 bases, with 5 bases left between them. Germline CDR1 is SGHAT and CDR2 is FQNNGV. This CDR3 has 13 amino acids.

CDR3 nucleotides: TGTGCCAGCAGCTTTATGCTCAGACGTGGCGGAGGCTCCTACAATGAGCAGTTCTTC. Translated, it gives CASSFMLRRGGGSYNEQFF. J is TRBJ2-1 and V is TRBV7-2, with D possibly TRBD2 on 5 matching bases. V gave up 3 bases and J gave up 0 bases, with 21 bases separating them. Germline V gene lookup returns CDR1 SGHTA and CDR2 FQGNSA. This CDR3 comprises 19 residues.

The V call is TRBV5-4, the J call TRBJ2-2, with 11 bases fitting TRBD2. Germline CDR1 is SGHNT and CDR2 is YYREEE (reference sequence). The CDR3 is 15 residues long. The J segment lost 5 bases and the V segment lost 3 bases, leaving 3 bases of the junction unmatched. The CDR3 bases are TGTGCCAGCAGCTGGGGACTAGCGGTGACCGGGGAGCTGTTTTTT. Translation: CASSWGLAVTGELFF.

The rearrangement uses TRBV2 and TRBJ1-5; D unclear. The V end lost 6 bases, the J end lost 0 bases, and 15 bases lay between the germline ends. The CDR3 loop spans 16 amino acids. The V gene's germline CDR1 is SNHLY and CDR2 FYNNEI. As DNA, the CDR3 is TGTGCCAGCAGACAAGGGAGCGGATATAGCAATCAGCCCCAGCATTTT. Its translation is CASRQGSGYSNQPQHF.

In its sample, this clone was seen a few times. This chain links TRBV19 with TRBJ1-5; 8 positions match TRBD1. CDR3 length: 13 amino acids. Germline-derived CDR1 and CDR2 are LNHDA and SQIVND (reference sequence). Trimming removed 11 bases from V and 5 bases from J; junction bases left unmatched: 8. As DNA, the CDR3 is TGTGCCTCCCAGGGGGCCGTCCATCAGCCCCAGCATTTT. Protein: CASQGAVHQPQHF.

The chain couples TRBV4-1 to TRBJ1-5, with 7 positions matching TRBD1. This CDR3 is 15 amino acids long. Trimming took 4 bases from V and 3 from J; bases not matched to a gene: 6. Germline V lookup: CDR1 MGHRA, CDR2 YSYEKL. CDR3 nucleotides: TGCGCCAGCAGCCCCACGACAGGGTTCAATCAGCCCCAGCATTTT. The encoded protein is CASSPTTGFNQPQHF.

The chain carries TRBV30 and TRBJ2-6, with D hard to call. This CDR3 is 12 amino acids long. Germline CDR1 and CDR2: GTSNPN and SVGIG (reference sequence). V gave up 7 bases and J gave up 3 bases, with 7 bases separating them. CDR3 DNA sequence: TGTGCCTTTCTTCTTGGGGCCAACGTCCTGACTTTC. This translates into CAFLLGANVLTF. The variable domain in full, completed from reference TRBV30 and TRBJ2-6, reads SQTIHQWPATLVQPVGSPLSLECTVEGTSNPNLYWYRQAAGRGLQLLFYSVGIGQISSEVPQNLSASRPQDRQFILSSKKLLLSDSGFYLCAFLLGANVLTFGAGSRLTVL.

In its sample, this clone was seen once. The V gene is TRBV25-1, the J gene TRBJ1-6; D is unresolved. This CDR3 contains 14 residues. The germline V and J ends were trimmed by 1 base and 9 bases, with 10 bases remaining between them. CDR1 MGHDK and CDR2 SYGVNS come from the germline V gene. CDR3 sequence: CASSEFGSSSPLHF. CDR3 DNA: TGTGCCAGCAGTGAATTCGGGTCCTCTTCACCCCTCCACTTT.

V gene TRBV20-1 combines with J gene TRBJ2-5, with TRBD2 identical over 14 bases. V dropped 3 bases and J dropped 5; count of bases not matched to a gene: 11. The germline V gene has CDR1 DFQATT and CDR2 SNEGSKA (reference sequence). The CDR3 spans 17 residues. The CDR3 sequence: CSASRWTSGGFGETQYF. In DNA form, the CDR3 reads TGCAGTGCTAGTCGGTGGACTAGCGGGGGGTTTGGGGAGACCCAGTACTTC.

The chain carries TRBV3-1 (or the pseudogene TRBV3-2) and TRBJ2-7; the D gene is possibly TRBD1 (5 bases). Trimming stripped 4 bases from V and 0 bases from J, with 10 bases between. Germline CDR1 and CDR2: LGHDT and YNNKEL (reference sequence). The CDR3 consists of 14 residues. In DNA form, the CDR3 reads TGTGCCAGCAGCCGTAGGGGTGACTCCTACGAGCAGTACTTC. This gives the protein CASSRRGDSYEQYF.

The chain is built from TRBV20-1 and TRBJ2-7; D gene ambiguous. The CDR3 has 11 amino acids. Deletions cut 4 bases from V and 1 base from J, with 5 bases between. Per germline, CDR1 DFQATT and CDR2 SNEGSKA (reference sequence). CDR3 residues: CSAILSYEQYF. The DNA for the CDR3 is TGCAGTGCTATTCTTTCCTACGAGCAGTACTTC.

The chain has TRBV5-6 and TRBJ1-1; D gene uncertain. Trimming removed 1 base at V and 7 bases at J, with 17 bases between. Germline CDR1 is SGHDT and CDR2 is YYEEEE. This CDR3 contains 15 residues. CDR3 coding DNA: TGTGCCAGCAGCTTGCGTATTGGCAGAACAGTTGAAGCTTTCTTT. Protein sequence: CASSLRIGRTVEAFF.

The V call is TRBV9, the J call TRBJ2-7, with 12 nucleotides matching TRBD2. Germline CDR1 is SGDLS and CDR2 is YYNGEE. Germline trimming cut 4 bases from V and 1 base from J; bases unmatched to any gene: 3. The CDR3 has 15 residues. The CDR3 protein is CASSTSGGPSYEQYF. The CDR3 DNA follows: TGTGCCAGCAGCACTAGCGGGGGGCCATCCTACGAGCAGTACTTC.

This clone was counted at least ten times. This chain connects TRBV19 to TRBJ1-1, with D possibly matching TRBD1 (6 bases). Between the trimmed V and J ends, which lost 9 bases and 6 bases, there was a span of 23 bases. The V gene's germline CDR1 is LNHDA and CDR2 SQIVND (reference sequence). CDR3 length: 15 residues. CDR3 region: CASAMGASGFPEAFF. The DNA for the CDR3 is TGTGCCAGCGCCATGGGGGCATCGGGGTTCCCTGAAGCTTTCTTT.

Details on this clone: The sample carries other DNA sequences with the same CDR3. The chain couples TRBV28 to TRBJ1-2, with a possible D match to TRBD1 (5 bases). CDR3 size: 12 residues. The germline V gene encodes CDR1 MDHEN and CDR2 SYDVKM. V lost 3 bases and J lost 5, with 7 bases in between. The CDR3 protein is CASSLSGYGYTF. The CDR3, as DNA: TGTGCCAGCAGTTTGTCAGGGTATGGCTACACCTTC.

The chain joins TRBV7-2 to TRBJ2-1; 9 bases are a match to TRBD2. The CDR3 length is 17 residues. V lost 5 bases and J lost 6; bases outside the gene matches: 14. Per the germline V gene, CDR1 is SGHTA and CDR2 is FQGNSA. The CDR3 here is CASSLTFRVSGGNEQFF. The DNA for the CDR3 is TGTGCCAGCAGCCTTACCTTTCGGGTTAGCGGGGGCAATGAGCAGTTCTTC.

The table lists this clone with a count of one. V usage is TRBV5-6 and J usage is TRBJ1-2; TRBD1 matches 8 bases. J gave up 10 bases and V 1 base, and 12 bases lay outside the gene matches. Germline CDR1 is SGHDT and CDR2 is YYEEEE. This CDR3 has 15 amino acids. CDR3 in amino acids: CASSLTGGRGVFYTF. CDR3 nucleotide sequence: TGTGCCAGCAGCTTGACAGGGGGGCGAGGGGTATTCTACACCTTC.

This clone was detected only once. The gene calls are TRBV7-9 and TRBJ1-2; unclear D gene. Germline V lookup: CDR1 SEHNR, CDR2 FQNEAQ (reference sequence). Trimming left V 2 bases short and J 8 bases short, with 9 bases between. This CDR3 region has 12 residues. The CDR3 DNA reads TGTGCCAGCAGCTTACCTAGGCTGGGCTACACCTTC. It encodes CASSLPRLGYTF.

V usage is TRBV5-4 and J usage is TRBJ1-2; 10 bases are a match to TRBD1. The CDR3 extends over 15 amino acids. J was trimmed by 4 bases and V by 0 bases; bases with no gene match: 3. Per the germline V gene, CDR1 is SGHNT and CDR2 is YYREEE (reference sequence). The CDR3 reads CASSLETGGVYGYTF. DNA of the CDR3: TGTGCCAGCAGCTTGGAGACAGGGGGCGTCTATGGCTACACCTTC.

V is TRBV3-1 (or the pseudogene TRBV3-2) and J is TRBJ1-1, with TRBD1 matching 10 bases. The CDR3 is 14 residues long. With V trimmed by 4 bases and J by 10 bases, 9 bases remained unmatched. Germline CDR1 reads LGHDT; CDR2 reads YNNKEL (reference sequence). The CDR3 sequence is CASSRKGQGWGAFF. For the CDR3, the DNA is TGTGCCAGCAGCCGAAAGGGACAGGGGTGGGGAGCTTTCTTT.